The clone carrying this T cell receptor (beta chain) was found once. This record comes from a study of OX40 agonist ivuxolimab in advanced cancers. The CDR3 contains 15 residues. After removal of 3 bases from V and 7 bases from J, the junction contained 6 bases not matched to a gene. The V gene's germline CDR1 is MNHEY and CDR2 SMNVEV (reference sequence). Method: immunoSEQ multiplex PCR; TCRdb's copy keeps in-frame clones and lacks some. In the table there are 50,000 to 60,000 clones, around 89% of which are singletons. The sequence came from an adult with an advanced solid tumor such as melanoma, head and neck, liver or kidney cancer. Material: CD4+ or CD8+ T cells sorted from blood, obtained in a trial of the OX40 agonist ivuxolimab. The chain employs TRBV27 and TRBJ1-6; 7 bases match TRBD1. CDR3 loop: CASSFPGTVNSPLHF. The CDR3, as DNA: TGTGCCAGCAGTTTCCCCGGGACAGTCAATTCACCCCTCCACTTT.